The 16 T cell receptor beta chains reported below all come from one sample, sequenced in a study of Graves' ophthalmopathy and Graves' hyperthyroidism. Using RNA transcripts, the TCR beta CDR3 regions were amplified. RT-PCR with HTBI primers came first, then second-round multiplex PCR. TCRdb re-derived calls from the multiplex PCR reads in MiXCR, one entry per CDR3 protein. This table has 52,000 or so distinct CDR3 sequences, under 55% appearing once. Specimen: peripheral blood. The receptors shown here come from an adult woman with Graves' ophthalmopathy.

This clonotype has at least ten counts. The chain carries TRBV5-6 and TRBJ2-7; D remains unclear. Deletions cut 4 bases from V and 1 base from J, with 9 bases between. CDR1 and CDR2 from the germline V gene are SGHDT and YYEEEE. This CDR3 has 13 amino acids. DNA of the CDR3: TGTGCCAGCAGCGTGGACCTTTCCTACGAGCAGTACTTC. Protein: CASSVDLSYEQYF.

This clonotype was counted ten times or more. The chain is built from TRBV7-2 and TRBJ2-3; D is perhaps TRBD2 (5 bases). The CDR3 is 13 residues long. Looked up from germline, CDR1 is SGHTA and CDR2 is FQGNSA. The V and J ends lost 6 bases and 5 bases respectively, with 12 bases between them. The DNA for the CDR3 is TGTGCCAGCAGACCTAGCCCCAAAGATACGCAGTATTTT. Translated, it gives CASRPSPKDTQYF. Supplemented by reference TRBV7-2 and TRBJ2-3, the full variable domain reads GAGVSQSPSNKVTEKGKDVELRCDPISGHTALYWYRQSLGQGLEFLIYFQGNSAPDKSGLPSDRFSAERTGGSVSTLTIQRTQQEDSAVYLCASRPSPKDTQYFGPGTRLTVL.

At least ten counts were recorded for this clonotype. The CDR3 sequence is CSARERTYGYTF. The CDR3 DNA is TGCAGTGCTAGAGAACGGACCTATGGCTACACCTTC. V gene TRBV20-1 combines with J gene TRBJ1-2; D is uncertain. V lost 0 bases, J lost 4 bases, and 6 bases lay in between. The CDR3 loop spans 12 amino acids. Germline lookup yields CDR1 DFQATT and CDR2 SNEGSKA (reference sequence).

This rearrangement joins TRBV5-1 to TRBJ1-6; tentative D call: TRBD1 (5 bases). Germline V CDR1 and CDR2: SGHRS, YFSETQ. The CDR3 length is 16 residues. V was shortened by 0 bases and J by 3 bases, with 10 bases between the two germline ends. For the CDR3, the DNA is TGCGCCAGCAGCTTGGAAAGGGGAGTCTATAATTCACCCCTCCACTTT. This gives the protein CASSLERGVYNSPLHF.

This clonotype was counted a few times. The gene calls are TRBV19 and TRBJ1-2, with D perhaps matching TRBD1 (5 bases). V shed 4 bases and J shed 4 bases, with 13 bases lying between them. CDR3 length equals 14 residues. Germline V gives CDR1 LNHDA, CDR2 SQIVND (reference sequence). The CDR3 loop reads CASSKIRDPYGYTF. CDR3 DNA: TGTGCCAGTAGTAAAATTCGGGACCCCTATGGCTACACCTTC.

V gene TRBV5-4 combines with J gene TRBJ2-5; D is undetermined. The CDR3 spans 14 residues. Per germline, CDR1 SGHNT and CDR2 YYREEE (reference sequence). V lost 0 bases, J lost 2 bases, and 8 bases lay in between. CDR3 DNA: TGTGCCAGCAGCTTGGGTCTCAATCAAGAGACCCAGTACTTC. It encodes CASSLGLNQETQYF.

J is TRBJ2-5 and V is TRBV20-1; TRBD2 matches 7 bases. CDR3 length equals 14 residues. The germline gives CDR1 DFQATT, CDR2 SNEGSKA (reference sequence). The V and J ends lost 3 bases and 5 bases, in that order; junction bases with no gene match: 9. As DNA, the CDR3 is TGCAGTGCTAGTGGCGGGAGAATCGATGAGACCCAGTACTTC. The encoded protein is CSASGGRIDETQYF.

The chain's CDR3 is CAISDPGLAGTDTQYF. The CDR3 nucleotides are TGTGCCATCAGCGACCCAGGACTAGCAGGCACAGATACGCAGTATTTT. V gene TRBV10-3 combines with J gene TRBJ2-3, with 8 bases matching TRBD2. Germline V CDR1 and CDR2: ENHRY, SYGVKD. The CDR3 spans 16 residues. V shed 6 bases, J shed 1 base, and the junction held 9 bases outside the gene matches.

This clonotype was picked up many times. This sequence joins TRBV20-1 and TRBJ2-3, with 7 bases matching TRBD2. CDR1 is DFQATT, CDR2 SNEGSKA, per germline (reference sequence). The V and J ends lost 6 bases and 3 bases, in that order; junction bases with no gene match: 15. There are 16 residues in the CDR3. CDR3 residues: CSAGGGAGVGTDTQYF. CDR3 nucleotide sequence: TGCAGTGCGGGAGGTGGCGCGGGAGTTGGGACAGATACGCAGTATTTT.

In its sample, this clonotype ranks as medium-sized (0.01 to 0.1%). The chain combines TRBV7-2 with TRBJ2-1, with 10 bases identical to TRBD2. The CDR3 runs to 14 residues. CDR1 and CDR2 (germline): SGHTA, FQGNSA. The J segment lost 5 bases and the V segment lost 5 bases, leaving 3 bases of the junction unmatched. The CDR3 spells CASSPGLANNEQFF. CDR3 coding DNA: TGTGCCAGCAGCCCGGGACTAGCGAACAATGAGCAGTTCTTC. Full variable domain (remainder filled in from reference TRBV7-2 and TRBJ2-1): GAGVSQSPSNKVTEKGKDVELRCDPISGHTALYWYRQSLGQGLEFLIYFQGNSAPDKSGLPSDRFSAERTGGSVSTLTIQRTQQEDSAVYLCASSPGLANNEQFFGPGTRLTVL.

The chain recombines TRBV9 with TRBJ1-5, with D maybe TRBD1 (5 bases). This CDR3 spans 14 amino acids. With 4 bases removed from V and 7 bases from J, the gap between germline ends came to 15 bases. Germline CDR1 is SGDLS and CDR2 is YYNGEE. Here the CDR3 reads CASSPRGRAQPQHF. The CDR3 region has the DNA TGTGCCAGCAGCCCCCGGGGCAGGGCGCAGCCCCAGCATTTT.

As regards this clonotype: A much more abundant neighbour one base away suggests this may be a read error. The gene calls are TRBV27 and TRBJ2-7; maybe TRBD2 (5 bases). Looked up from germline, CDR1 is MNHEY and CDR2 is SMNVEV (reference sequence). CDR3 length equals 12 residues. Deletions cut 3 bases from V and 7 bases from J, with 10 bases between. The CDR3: CASSLGVNEQYF. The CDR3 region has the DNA TGTGCCAGCAGTTTGGGAGTAAATGAGCAGTACTTC.

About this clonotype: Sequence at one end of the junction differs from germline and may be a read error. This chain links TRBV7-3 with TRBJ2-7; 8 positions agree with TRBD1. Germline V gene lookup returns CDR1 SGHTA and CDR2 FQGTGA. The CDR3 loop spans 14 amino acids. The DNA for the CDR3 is TGTGTCAGCAGCACCCAGGGGGCGGGCTACGAGCAGTGCTTC. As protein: CVSSTQGAGYEQCF.

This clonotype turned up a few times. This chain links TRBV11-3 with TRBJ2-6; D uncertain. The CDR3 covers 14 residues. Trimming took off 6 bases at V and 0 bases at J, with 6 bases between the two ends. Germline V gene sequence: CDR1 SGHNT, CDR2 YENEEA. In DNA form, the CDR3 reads TGTGCCAGCAGTGCCTCCTCTGGGGCCAACGTCCTGACTTTC. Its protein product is CASSASSGANVLTF.

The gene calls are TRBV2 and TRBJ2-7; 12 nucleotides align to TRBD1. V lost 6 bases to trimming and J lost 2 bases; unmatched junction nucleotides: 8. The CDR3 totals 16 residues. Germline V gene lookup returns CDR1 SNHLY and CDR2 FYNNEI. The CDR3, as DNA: TGTGCCAGCAGCTCGAGGGGGACAGGGGGCACCTACGAGCAGTACTTC. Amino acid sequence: CASSSRGTGGTYEQYF.

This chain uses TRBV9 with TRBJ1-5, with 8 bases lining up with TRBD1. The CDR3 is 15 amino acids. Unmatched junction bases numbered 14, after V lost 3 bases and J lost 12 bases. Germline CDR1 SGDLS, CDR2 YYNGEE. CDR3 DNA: TGTGCCAGCAGCGAAGGGGCGACGGCAGGGGGCCTCCAGCATTTT. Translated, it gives CASSEGATAGGLQHF. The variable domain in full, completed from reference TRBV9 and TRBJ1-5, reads DSGVTQTPKHLITATGQRVTLRCSPRSGDLSVYWYQQSLDQGLQFLIQYYNGEERAKGNILERFSAQQFPDLHSELNLSSLELGDSALYFCASSEGATAGGLQHFGDGTRLSIL.